The clone carrying this T cell receptor (beta chain) was counted many times. What it recognizes is unknown. This entry comes from a study of molecular identifiers for immune sequencing clone quantification. General study findings and limits: Molecules of identical TCR sharing a barcode could underestimate highly expanded clone sizes.

Naive CD8 libraries were made from about 20,000 to 1,000,000 sorted cells, and they used 10%, 30% or 50% RNA. Methods described previously, with TCR primers listed, were used for bulk TCR libraries. Each CDR3 protein is one row after TCRdb ran MiXCR on the PCR reads. Of 20,000 to 25,000 distinct CDR3 sequences in the sample, roughly a sixth were seen once. Germline V gene data show CDR1 as MDHEN and CDR2 as SYDVKM. The V gene lost 5 bases and the J gene lost 2 bases, with 16 bases spanning the gap. The CDR3 sequence is 16 residues long. The sequence was collected from a human donor in good health. Some libraries in this study had Jurkat cell RNA spiked in. Sequencing was done on a sample of naive CD8+ T cells from blood, with Jurkat cell RNA spiked in. Subset: FACS-sorted CD8+CD4-CCR7+CD45RA+ naive T cells. The gene calls are TRBV28 and TRBJ2-1, with D perhaps matching TRBD1 or TRBD2 (5 bases each). CDR3 nucleotide sequence: TGTGCCAGCAGTCCACTCACTAGGGGTGCCTACAATGAGCAGTTCTTC. Encoded protein: CASSPLTRGAYNEQFF.